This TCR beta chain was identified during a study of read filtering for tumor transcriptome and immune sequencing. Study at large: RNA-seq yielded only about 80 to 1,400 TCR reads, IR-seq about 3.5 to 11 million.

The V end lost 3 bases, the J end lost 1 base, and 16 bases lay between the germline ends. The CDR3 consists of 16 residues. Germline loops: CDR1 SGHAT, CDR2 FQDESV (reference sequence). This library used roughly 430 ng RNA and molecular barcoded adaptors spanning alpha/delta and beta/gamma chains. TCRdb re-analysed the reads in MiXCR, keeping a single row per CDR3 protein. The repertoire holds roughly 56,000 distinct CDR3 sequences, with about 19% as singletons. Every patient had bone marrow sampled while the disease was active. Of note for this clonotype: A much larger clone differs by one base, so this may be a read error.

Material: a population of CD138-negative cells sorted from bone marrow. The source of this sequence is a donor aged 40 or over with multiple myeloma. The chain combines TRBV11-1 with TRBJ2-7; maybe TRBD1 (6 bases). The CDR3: CASSFQGRVNSYEQYF. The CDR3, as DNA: TGTGCCAGCAGCTTCCAGGGGCGCGTTAATTCCTACGAGCAGTACTTC.